A single sample gave rise to the 8 T cell receptor beta chains below, sequenced in a study of chemoradiotherapy in HPV16-positive cancers. Using immunoSEQ multiplex PCR, the repertoire was profiled, and TCRdb retains in-frame clones only, with some absent. The sample contains about 2,000 clones, less than 90% of which appear only once. Sequencing was performed on tumor tissue, taken from a patient who underwent chemoradiotherapy. All receptors derive from a human donor with HPV-associated anogenital cancer.

The J gene is TRBJ1-6, the V gene TRBV30; D gene uncertain. Germline V gives CDR1 GTSNPN, CDR2 SVGIG (reference sequence). This CDR3 comprises 15 residues. V lost 0 bases, J lost 7 bases, and 13 bases lay in between. This CDR3 reads CAWSVRRARNSPLHF. The CDR3 DNA sequence: TGTGCCTGGAGTGTAAGGAGGGCGAGAAATTCACCCCTCCACTTT.

This sequence joins TRBV2 and TRBJ1-2, with 7 bases identical to TRBD1. V dropped 6 bases and J dropped 2; count of bases not matched to a gene: 12. The CDR3 runs 16 residues. The germline gives CDR1 SNHLY, CDR2 FYNNEI. Here the CDR3 DNA reads TGTGCCAGCAGAACCGGCTCCTCGACAGGGAACTATGGCTACACCTTC. Protein product: CASRTGSSTGNYGYTF.

A note on this clone: Other DNA sequences in this specimen translate into the identical CDR3. This chain connects TRBV19 to TRBJ1-4; no clear D gene. Germline V lookup: CDR1 LNHDA, CDR2 SQIVND (reference sequence). The CDR3 sequence is 15 residues long. The V gene lost 3 bases and the J gene lost 5 bases, with 13 bases spanning the gap. Here the CDR3 reads CASSISEGRNEKLFF. CDR3 DNA: TGTGCCAGTAGTATCTCGGAGGGCCGAAATGAAAAACTGTTTTTT.

The rearrangement joins TRBV6-4 to TRBJ2-3, with 8 bases that match TRBD1. The junction had 4 bases not matched to a gene; V was cut back by 2 bases and J by 6 bases. Germline-derived CDR1 and CDR2 are MRHNA and SNTAGT. There are 14 residues in the CDR3. DNA for the CDR3: TGTGCCAGCAGTGACGTGACAGGGGCCGATACGCAGTATTTT. Its translation: CASSDVTGADTQYF.

The rearrangement joins TRBV19 to TRBJ2-3, with D maybe TRBD2 (6 bases). The ends were cut back, 1 base at V and 2 bases at J, with 16 bases in the middle. Germline-derived CDR1 and CDR2 are LNHDA and SQIVND (reference sequence). This CDR3 is 17 amino acids long. CDR3 sequence: CASSIGRTGRTTDTQYF. The CDR3 coding sequence is TGTGCCAGTAGTATAGGGAGGACCGGGAGAACCACAGATACGCAGTATTTT.

The sample holds one count of this clone. The gene calls are TRBV19 and TRBJ1-6; no definite D call. V was trimmed by 5 bases and J by 4 bases, leaving 18 bases between them. The CDR3 sequence is 17 residues long. CDR1 is LNHDA and CDR2 is SQIVND in the germline V gene (reference sequence). The CDR3 loop is CASSPWGQQPYNSPLHF. The CDR3 region has the DNA TGTGCCAGTAGTCCCTGGGGTCAGCAACCTTATAATTCACCCCTCCACTTT.

V usage is TRBV25-1 and J usage is TRBJ1-2; a weak D match, TRBD1 (5 bases). Germline CDR1 reads MGHDK; CDR2 reads SYGVNS. The V end lost 4 bases, the J end lost 4 bases, and 7 bases lay between the germline ends. The CDR3 contains 12 residues. The CDR3 loop is CASSVGGYGYTF. CDR3 nucleotides: TGTGCCAGCAGTGTCGGGGGCTATGGCTACACCTTC.

The CDR3 DNA follows: TGTGCCAGCAGCCAAAGTATGGCAGGTCGTAATCAGCCCCAGCATTTT. It specifies CASSQSMAGRNQPQHF. The rearrangement uses TRBV27 and TRBJ1-5; D ambiguous. The germline V and J ends were trimmed by 6 bases and 4 bases, with 19 bases remaining between them. This CDR3 is 16 amino acids long. Germline CDR1 MNHEY, CDR2 SMNVEV (reference sequence).